The 29 T cell receptor beta chains below all came from one sample that was sequenced in a study of PD-1 blockade in classical Hodgkin lymphoma. In every patient, relapse followed autologous stem cell transplantation, while exposure to brentuximab vedotin differed. Generated by immunoSEQ multiplex PCR, the TCRdb table keeps only in-frame clones and is missing some. The table shows fewer than 15,000 clones, with roughly 80% occurring only once. The specimen was peripheral blood mononuclear cells (PBMCs), collected at baseline. The receptors originated from a human donor with classical Hodgkin lymphoma.

This clone is judged medium-sized. V gene TRBV6-4 combines with J gene TRBJ1-5; maybe TRBD1 (5 bases). This CDR3 has 15 amino acids. Germline V lookup: CDR1 MRHNA, CDR2 SNTAGT. With 1 base removed from V and 6 bases from J, the gap between germline ends came to 13 bases. The CDR3 bases are TGTGCCAGCAGTGACTTCGCAGGGAAAGGTCAGCCCCAGCATTTT. Protein: CASSDFAGKGQPQHF.

The chain has TRBV6-1 and TRBJ1-1; no firm D call. Trimming took 6 bases from V and 1 from J, leaving 12 bases between them. The CDR3 is 14 residues long. The germline gives CDR1 MNHNS, CDR2 SASEGT. The CDR3: CASRGSGWNTEAFF. The CDR3 DNA reads as TGTGCCAGCAGAGGGAGTGGTTGGAACACTGAAGCTTTCTTT.

By share, this clone ranks as medium-sized. The chain has TRBV2 and TRBJ1-2; possibly TRBD1 for D (5 bases). Germline V gives CDR1 SNHLY, CDR2 FYNNEI. The V and J ends lost 6 bases and 1 base respectively, with 12 bases between them. CDR3 size: 14 residues. CDR3 sequence reads: CASRTADFNYGYTF. The CDR3 coding sequence is TGTGCCAGCAGGACAGCTGATTTTAACTATGGCTACACCTTC.

The chain employs TRBV6-1 and TRBJ1-3; D gene ambiguous. In germline, CDR1 is MNHNS, CDR2 SASEGT. V lost 5 bases and J 4 bases, leaving 6 bases between the germline ends. CDR3 size: 12 residues. The CDR3: CASSPEGNTIYF. The CDR3, as DNA: TGTGCCAGCAGTCCAGAGGGAAACACCATATATTTT.

The chain uses TRBV9 and TRBJ2-1; 8 nucleotides agree with TRBD2. This CDR3 contains 15 residues. The J segment lost 1 base and the V segment lost 4 bases, leaving 4 bases of the junction unmatched. Germline values: CDR1 SGDLS, CDR2 YYNGEE. CDR3 sequence reads: CASSTTSVSYNEQFF. The CDR3 region has the DNA TGTGCCAGCAGCACGACTAGCGTTTCCTACAATGAGCAGTTCTTC.

The chain couples TRBV19 to TRBJ1-5; D is ambiguous. V lost 3 bases, J lost 2 bases, and 5 bases lay in between. The V gene's germline CDR1 is LNHDA and CDR2 SQIVND (reference sequence). The CDR3 has 13 amino acids. The CDR3 spells CASSMGGNQPQHF. CDR3 DNA: TGTGCCAGTAGTATGGGTGGCAATCAGCCCCAGCATTTT.

The V gene is TRBV27, the J gene TRBJ2-7; 8 bases match TRBD1. Germline V gene lookup returns CDR1 MNHEY and CDR2 SMNVEV (reference sequence). The CDR3 sequence is 15 residues long. With 3 bases clipped from V and 1 base from J, the junction kept 5 bases outside the gene matches. The CDR3 region is CASSFGRDRSYEQYF. The CDR3 DNA follows: TGTGCCAGCAGTTTTGGAAGGGACAGGTCCTACGAGCAGTACTTC.

J is TRBJ2-7 and V is TRBV7-2; D is possibly TRBD2 (6 bases). V was shortened by 1 base and J by 3 bases, with 19 bases between the two germline ends. Germline-derived CDR1 and CDR2 are SGHTA and FQGNSA. This CDR3 has 17 residues. CDR3 bases: TGTGCCAGCAGCTTAGGGACCGGTGGGCTAGCGAGCTACGAGCAGTACTTC. Its protein is CASSLGTGGLASYEQYF.

There are a few counts of this clone. The chain has TRBV19 and TRBJ1-2, with D possibly being TRBD1 (5 bases). The CDR3 contains 14 residues. Germline lookup yields CDR1 LNHDA and CDR2 SQIVND (reference sequence). Trimming cost V 3 bases and J 2 bases, with 10 bases left between them. The CDR3 loop reads CASSIPDMNYGYTF. The DNA of the CDR3 is TGTGCCAGTAGTATCCCGGACATGAACTATGGCTACACCTTC.

The V call is TRBV27, the J call TRBJ1-1; TRBD1 might be the D (6 bases). The germline CDR1 and CDR2 sequences are MNHEY and SMNVEV (reference sequence). V was trimmed by 3 bases and J by 3 bases, leaving 8 bases between them. The CDR3 loop spans 13 amino acids. CDR3 region: CASSFHRDTEAFF. The CDR3 coding sequence is TGTGCCAGCAGTTTTCACAGGGACACTGAAGCTTTCTTT.

This rearrangement joins TRBV7-3 to TRBJ2-2; the D gene is possibly TRBD2 (6 bases). The CDR3 consists of 19 residues. Germline assignment: CDR1 SGHTA and CDR2 FQGTGA. The V end lost 4 bases, the J end lost 1 base, and 22 bases lay between the germline ends. CDR3 amino acids: CASSSPPGLEAGNTGELFF. The CDR3 DNA follows: TGTGCCAGCAGCTCACCTCCGGGGTTAGAAGCGGGGAACACCGGGGAGCTGTTTTTT.

The gene calls are TRBV28 and TRBJ2-7; D is possibly TRBD1 or TRBD2 (5 bases each). Germline lookup yields CDR1 MDHEN and CDR2 SYDVKM. Trimming left V 6 bases short and J 2 bases short, with 14 bases between. This CDR3 is 14 amino acids long. The CDR3, as DNA: TGTGCCAGCAGAACCGGGACGAATCCCTACGAGCAGTACTTC. The encoded protein is CASRTGTNPYEQYF.

The chain recombines TRBV29-1 with TRBJ2-7; TRBD2 aligns across 14 bases. The ends lost 6 bases at V and 6 bases at J; junction bases unmatched: 10. The length of the CDR3 is 15 residues. The germline gives CDR1 SQVTM, CDR2 ANQGSEA. CDR3 sequence reads: CSVTKGGLAGVEQYF. DNA of the CDR3: TGCAGCGTAACAAAGGGGGGACTAGCGGGAGTCGAGCAGTACTTC.

J is TRBJ2-1 and V is TRBV13; no reliable D call. CDR1 is PRHDT, CDR2 FYEKMQ, per germline (reference sequence). The CDR3 runs to 14 residues. The V and J ends lost 4 bases and 3 bases respectively, with 10 bases between them. The CDR3 is CASSSAPIYNEQFF. CDR3 coding DNA: TGTGCCAGCAGCTCCGCCCCCATCTACAATGAGCAGTTCTTC.

Worth noting for this clone: The same CDR3 also results from other DNA sequences found in this sample. V gene TRBV4-1 combines with J gene TRBJ1-5, with D uncertain. With 1 base removed from V and 2 bases from J, the gap between germline ends came to 9 bases. CDR1 and CDR2 from the germline V gene are MGHRA and YSYEKL. CDR3 length equals 15 residues. Written as DNA, the CDR3 is TGCGCCAGCAGCCAAGTACGGCAGGGCAATCAGCCCCAGCATTTT. It encodes CASSQVRQGNQPQHF.

The chain has TRBV30 and TRBJ1-2; D remains ambiguous. Trimming took off 0 bases at V and 5 bases at J, with 7 bases between the two ends. Germline CDR1 and CDR2: GTSNPN and SVGIG (reference sequence). There are 12 residues in the CDR3. CDR3 DNA sequence: TGTGCCTGGAGTGTAATGGGGTATGGCTACACCTTC. This gives the protein CAWSVMGYGYTF.

This sequence joins TRBV6-6 and TRBJ2-2; perhaps TRBD1 as D (5 bases). Trimming removed 2 bases at V and 0 bases at J, with 7 bases between. Looked up from germline, CDR1 is MNHNY and CDR2 is SVGAGI (reference sequence). CDR3 length: 15 residues. The CDR3 spells CASSYAGSNTGELFF. Here the CDR3 DNA reads TGTGCCAGCAGTTACGCAGGGTCGAACACCGGGGAGCTGTTTTTT.

J is TRBJ2-3 and V is TRBV30, with D possibly being TRBD1 (5 bases). Germline V gives CDR1 GTSNPN, CDR2 SVGIG (reference sequence). The germline V and J ends were trimmed by 0 bases and 11 bases, with 12 bases remaining between them. This CDR3 is built from 12 residues. As DNA, the CDR3 is TGTGCCTGGAGTGTATCAGGGAACCTGCAGTATTTT. This codes for CAWSVSGNLQYF.

The rearrangement joins TRBV28 to TRBJ2-4, with TRBD2 matching 9 bases. In germline, CDR1 is MDHEN, CDR2 SYDVKM. The CDR3 sequence is 15 residues long. Trimming removed 11 bases from V and 2 bases from J; junction bases left unmatched: 10. The CDR3 nucleotides read TGTGCCGGCGAGGGCGGGAGGGCCTCCAAAAACATTCAGTACTTC. It translates to CAGEGGRASKNIQYF. The full variable domain, with the rest looked up from reference TRBV28 and TRBJ2-4, is DVKVTQSSRYLVKRTGEKVFLECVQDMDHENMFWYRQDPGLGLRLIYFSYDVKMKEKGDIPEGYSVSREKKERFSLILESASTNQTSMYLCAGEGGRASKNIQYFGAGTRLSVL.

The rearrangement uses TRBV28 and TRBJ1-2, with D possibly matching TRBD1 (6 bases). The V gene's germline CDR1 is MDHEN and CDR2 SYDVKM. The CDR3 loop spans 15 amino acids. V was shortened by 4 bases and J by 8 bases, with 20 bases between the two germline ends. The CDR3 DNA reads as TGTGCCAGCAGTTCATACTGGGGGGCCTCAAAAGGCTACACCTTC. Its translation is CASSSYWGASKGYTF.

The chain carries TRBV11-3 and TRBJ2-1, with D perhaps matching TRBD2 (5 bases). Per germline, CDR1 SGHNT and CDR2 YENEEA. This CDR3 is built from 15 residues. V lost 4 bases and J 0 bases, leaving 10 bases between the germline ends. CDR3 DNA sequence: TGTGCCAGCAGCTCCGACGGAGGCTCCTACAATGAGCAGTTCTTC. Protein: CASSSDGGSYNEQFF. Based on the CDR3 plus reference TRBV11-3 and TRBJ2-1, the full variable domain is EAGVVQSPRYKIIEKKQPVAFWCNPISGHNTLYWYLQNLGQGPELLIRYENEEAVDDSQLPKDRFSAERLKGVDSTLKIQPAELGDSAVYLCASSSDGGSYNEQFFGPGTRLTVL.

The V and J genes are TRBV5-1 and TRBJ1-5, with D tentatively TRBD1 (6 bases). Germline loops: CDR1 SGHRS, CDR2 YFSETQ. The CDR3 consists of 13 residues. Trimming cost V 4 bases and J 9 bases, with 14 bases left between them. The CDR3, as DNA: TGCGCCAGCAGCCCAGGACAGACGGGGCCCCAGCATTTT. Protein sequence: CASSPGQTGPQHF. Combining the CDR3 with reference TRBV5-1 and TRBJ1-5 gives the whole variable domain KAGVTQTPRYLIKTRGQQVTLSCSPISGHRSVSWYQQTPGQGLQFLFEYFSETQRNKGNFPGRFSGRQFSNSRSEMNVSTLELGDSALYLCASSPGQTGPQHFGDGTRLSIL.

V and J are TRBV28 and TRBJ2-5; tentative D call: TRBD2 (6 bases). The V gene lost 8 bases and the J gene lost 4 bases, with 14 bases spanning the gap. CDR3 length: 13 residues. Germline CDR1 MDHEN, CDR2 SYDVKM. CDR3 sequence reads: CASGGTARETQYF. The CDR3 bases are TGTGCCAGCGGCGGGACGGCGAGAGAGACCCAGTACTTC.

This rearrangement joins TRBV25-1 to TRBJ2-3; 13 bases map to TRBD2. This CDR3 is 15 amino acids long. V shed 4 bases and J 5 bases; nucleotides not matched to a gene: 3. Germline loops: CDR1 MGHDK, CDR2 SYGVNS. The CDR3 nucleotides read TGTGCCAGCAGTGGACTAGCGGGAGGCGTAGATACGCAGTATTTT. Its translation: CASSGLAGGVDTQYF.

The rearrangement joins TRBV6-5 to TRBJ1-2, with 11 bases fitting TRBD1. V gave up 4 bases and J gave up 2 bases; unmatched junction bases: 6. Germline V CDR1 and CDR2: MNHEY, SVGAGI. This CDR3 comprises 16 residues. For the CDR3, the DNA is TGTGCCAGCAGTTTAGACCGGACAGGGGGCAACTATGGCTACACCTTC. Encoded protein: CASSLDRTGGNYGYTF.

The rearrangement uses TRBV2 and TRBJ2-1, with D perhaps matching TRBD2 (6 bases). V was pared by 6 bases and J by 9 bases, with 12 bases between. The CDR3 sequence is 12 residues long. The germline V gene has CDR1 SNHLY and CDR2 FYNNEI. CDR3: CASSETSIEQFF. The CDR3 DNA is TGTGCCAGCAGCGAGACTAGTATTGAGCAGTTCTTC.

The table lists this clone with a count of one. The chain links TRBV6-5 to TRBJ2-3; TRBD2 aligns across 8 bases. V gave up 7 bases and J gave up 2 bases; unmatched junction bases: 8. The CDR3 covers 15 residues. The germline V gene encodes CDR1 MNHEY and CDR2 SVGAGI. CDR3: CASTEGAGDTDTQYF. For the CDR3, the DNA is TGTGCCAGCACTGAGGGAGCGGGGGACACAGATACGCAGTATTTT.

The CDR3 DNA sequence: TGTGCCAGTACAGGGGGGCTAGGGGTCAAAAACATTCAGTACTTC. Its translation is CASTGGLGVKNIQYF. The rearrangement joins TRBV6-1 to TRBJ2-4; 8 nucleotides match TRBD1. The CDR3 is made up of 15 amino acids. V was pared by 9 bases and J by 3 bases, with 10 bases of the junction left unmatched. Looked up from germline, CDR1 is MNHNS and CDR2 is SASEGT.

This clone has a single count. CDR3 sequence reads: CASSESSNTDTQYF. The CDR3 DNA reads as TGCGCCAGCAGTGAGTCGTCGAACACAGATACGCAGTATTTT. This chain links TRBV10-1 with TRBJ2-3; D is uncertain. Trimming took 0 bases from V and 2 from J, leaving 6 bases between them. Germline V gene sequence: CDR1 WNHNN, CDR2 SYGVQD (reference sequence). This CDR3 region has 14 residues.